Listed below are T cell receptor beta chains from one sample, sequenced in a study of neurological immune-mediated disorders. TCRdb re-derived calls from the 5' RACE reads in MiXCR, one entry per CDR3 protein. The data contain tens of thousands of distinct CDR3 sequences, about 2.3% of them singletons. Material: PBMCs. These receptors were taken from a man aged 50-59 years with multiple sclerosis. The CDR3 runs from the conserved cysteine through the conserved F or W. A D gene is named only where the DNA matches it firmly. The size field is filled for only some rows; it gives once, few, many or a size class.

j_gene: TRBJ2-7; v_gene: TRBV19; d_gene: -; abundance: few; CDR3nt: TGTGCCAGTAGTAAGGGGTCGGGCTCCTACGAGCAGTACTTC; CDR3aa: CASSKGSGSYEQYF
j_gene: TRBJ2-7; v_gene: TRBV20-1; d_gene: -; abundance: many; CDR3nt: TGCAGTGCTAGAGATGTGGGGGTCGACGCTAAGGAGCAGTACTTC; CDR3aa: CSARDVGVDAKEQYF
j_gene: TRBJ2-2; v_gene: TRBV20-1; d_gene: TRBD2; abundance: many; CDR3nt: TGCAGTGCTGGTAAAAGCGGGGTGAACACCGGGGAGCTGTTTTTT; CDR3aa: CSAGKSGVNTGELFF
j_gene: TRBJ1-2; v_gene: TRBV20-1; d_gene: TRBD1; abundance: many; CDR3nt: TGCAGTGCTCCCTGGGACAGGGCTAACCCTAACTATGGCTACACCTTC; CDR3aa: CSAPWDRANPNYGYTF
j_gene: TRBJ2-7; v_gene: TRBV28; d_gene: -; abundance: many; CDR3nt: TGTGCCAGCAGTTTCGTCCTTACCCGGGAAAACGAGCAGTACTTC; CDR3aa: CASSFVLTRENEQYF
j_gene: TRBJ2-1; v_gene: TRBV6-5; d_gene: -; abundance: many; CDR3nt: TGTGCCAGCAGTGAACGTGGATACAATGAGCAGTTCTTC; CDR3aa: CASSERGYNEQFF
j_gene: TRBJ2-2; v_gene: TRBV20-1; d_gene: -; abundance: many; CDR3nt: TGCAGTGCAAAATATGATAGGGGGACCGGGGAGCTGTTTTTT; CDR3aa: CSAKYDRGTGELFF
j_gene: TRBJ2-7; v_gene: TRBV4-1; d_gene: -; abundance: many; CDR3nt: TGCGCCAGCAGCCAAGTACCTGGACAGTACTACGAGCAGTACTTC; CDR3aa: CASSQVPGQYYEQYF
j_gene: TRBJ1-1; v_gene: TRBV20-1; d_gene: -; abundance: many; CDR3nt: TGCAGTGCTAGATTGGGACTTCAGAACACTGAAGCTTTCTTT; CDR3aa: CSARLGLQNTEAFF
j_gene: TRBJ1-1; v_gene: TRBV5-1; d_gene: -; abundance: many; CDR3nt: TGCGCCAGCTCTGACAACGGGGGTACAGGTGAAGCTTTCTTT; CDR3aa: CASSDNGGTGEAFF
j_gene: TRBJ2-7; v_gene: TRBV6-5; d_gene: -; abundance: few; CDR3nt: -; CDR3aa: CASTSEGQGSYEQYF
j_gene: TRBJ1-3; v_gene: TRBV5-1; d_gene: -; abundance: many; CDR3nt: TGCGCCAGCAGCTTTACAGGCCAGGGGATTGCTGGAAACACCATATATTTT; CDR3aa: CASSFTGQGIAGNTIYF
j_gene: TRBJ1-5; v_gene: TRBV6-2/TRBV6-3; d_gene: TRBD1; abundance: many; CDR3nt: TGTGCCAGCAGTGAAAGTACAGGGGGTCAGCCCCAGCATTTT; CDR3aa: CASSESTGGQPQHF
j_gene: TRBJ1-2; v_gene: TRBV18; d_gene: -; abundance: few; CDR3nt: TGTGCCAGCTCACCGCCGATCGACCCCCCAGGCTACACCTTC; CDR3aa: CASSPPIDPPGYTF
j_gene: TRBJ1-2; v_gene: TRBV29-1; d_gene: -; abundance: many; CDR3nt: TGCAGCGTTGGGAGGATGGATGGCTACACCTTC; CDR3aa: CSVGRMDGYTF
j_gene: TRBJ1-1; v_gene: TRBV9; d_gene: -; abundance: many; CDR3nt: TGTGCCAGCAGCCCCTACTTTGGGACAGAAGCTTTCTTT; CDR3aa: CASSPYFGTEAFF
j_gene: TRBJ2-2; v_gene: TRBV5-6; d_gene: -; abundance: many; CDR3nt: TGTGCCAGCAGCTTGTGGTCCCGGAGGAACACCGGGGAGCTGTTTTTT; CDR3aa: CASSLWSRRNTGELFF
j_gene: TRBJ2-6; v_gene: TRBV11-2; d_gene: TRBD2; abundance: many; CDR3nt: TGTGCCAGCAGCTCCCGGGGGGCTGGGGCCAACGTCCTGACTTTC; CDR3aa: CASSSRGAGANVLTF
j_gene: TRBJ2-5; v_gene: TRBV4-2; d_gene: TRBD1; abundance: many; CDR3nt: TGTGCCAGCAGCCAGGGACAGGGGGTCGAAGAGACCCAGTACTTC; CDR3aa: CASSQGQGVEETQYF
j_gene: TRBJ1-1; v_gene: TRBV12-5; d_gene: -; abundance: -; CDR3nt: TGTGCTTCAACGTGGCGGGAGGTGAACACTGAAGCTTTCTTT; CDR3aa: CASTWREVNTEAFF
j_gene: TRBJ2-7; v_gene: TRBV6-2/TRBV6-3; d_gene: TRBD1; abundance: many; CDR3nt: TGTGCCAGCAGTTACTCTAGGACAGGGAACTACGAGCAGTACTTC; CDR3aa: CASSYSRTGNYEQYF
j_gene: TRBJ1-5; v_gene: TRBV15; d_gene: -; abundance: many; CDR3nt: TGTGCCACCAGCAGAGATGGTGCGAATCAAGCCCAGCATTTT; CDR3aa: CATSRDGANQAQHF
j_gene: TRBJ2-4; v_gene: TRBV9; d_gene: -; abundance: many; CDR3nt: TGTGCCAGCAGCGTAGGTGGTAGCGGTGTAGCCAAAAACATTCAGTACTTC; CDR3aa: CASSVGGSGVAKNIQYF